This T cell receptor (beta chain) originates from a study of T cells after yellow fever vaccination. Study findings and constraints: Booster samples showed a return of most primary-vaccination clones (roughly 96% CD4, about 88% CD8).

TCRdb used MiXCR to reprocess the 5' RACE reads, holding one entry per CDR3 protein. The table lists 25,000 to 35,000 distinct CDR3 sequences, 4.4% of them singletons. This CDR3 contains 16 residues. Germline lookup yields CDR1 SGHAT and CDR2 FQNNGV. V was shortened by 1 base and J by 0 bases, with 9 bases between the two germline ends. Many counts were recorded for this clonotype. The antigen is unknown. This sequence joins TRBV11-2 and TRBJ2-2; tentatively, D is TRBD1 (6 bases). Source: CD8+ T cells sorted from PBMCs, taken 5 days after the yellow fever booster vaccination. This clonotype was sampled from a man younger than 40 who received the YFV17D yellow fever vaccine. CDR3 residues: CASSLARDTNTGELFF. Written as DNA, the CDR3 is TGTGCCAGCAGCTTAGCCCGGGACACGAACACCGGGGAGCTGTTTTTT. The variable domain in full, with the rest retrieved from reference TRBV11-2 and TRBJ2-2, is EAGVAQSPRYKIIEKRQSVAFWCNPISGHATLYWYQQILGQGPKLLIQFQNNGVVDDSQLPKDRFSAERLKGVDSTLKIQPAKLEDSAVYLCASSLARDTNTGELFFGEGSRLTVL.